This passage covers 30 T cell receptor beta chains from one sample sequenced in a study of blood T cell repertoires in COVID-19. Only in-frame clones appear in the TCRdb table, and some are missing; sequencing was by immunoSEQ multiplex PCR. The sample contains 200,000 to 300,000 clones, 75% to 90% of which appear only once. The sequenced material came from PBMCs or T cells enriched from blood (not recorded which). These receptors came from a woman between 40 and 55 years old who had been exposed to COVID-19.

The chain combines TRBV6-2 or TRBV6-3 with TRBJ2-4, with D possibly matching TRBD1 (6 bases). The length of the CDR3 is 16 residues. Trimming stripped 5 bases from V and 0 bases from J, with 14 bases between. Germline V CDR1 and CDR2: MNHEY, SVGEGT. DNA of the CDR3: TGTGCCAGCAGTCCACGGACAGAGTTAGCCAAAAACATTCAGTACTTC. It codes for CASSPRTELAKNIQYF.

This clone was recorded many times. The chain carries TRBV11-3 and TRBJ1-2; tentative D call: TRBD1 (5 bases). The CDR3 is made up of 15 amino acids. V lost 1 base to trimming and J lost 4 bases, with 13 bases between them. CDR1 and CDR2 from the germline V gene are SGHNT and YENEEA. The DNA of the CDR3 is TGTGCCAGCAGCTTAGCACTCGGGGGTACCTATGGCTACACCTTC. As protein: CASSLALGGTYGYTF.

The CDR3 nucleotides read TGTGCCAGCAGAAGACAGGGGCAGGGAGTGGTTGGTTCGAATTCACCCCTCCACTTT. This encodes CASRRQGQGVVGSNSPLHF. The chain combines TRBV4-2 with TRBJ1-6; 8 positions agree with TRBD1. The CDR3 is 19 amino acids. The ends lost 6 bases at V and 7 bases at J; junction bases unmatched: 20. CDR1 LGHNA and CDR2 YNFKEQ come from the germline V gene.

The V gene is TRBV9, the J gene TRBJ1-2; D unclear. The CDR3 length is 12 residues. Trimming removed 6 bases at V and 9 bases at J, with 15 bases between. The germline gives CDR1 SGDLS, CDR2 YYNGEE. CDR3 in amino acids: CASTEPGGSYTF. The DNA for the CDR3 is TGTGCCAGCACCGAGCCCGGTGGTAGCTACACCTTC.

This rearrangement joins TRBV14 to TRBJ2-1; possibly TRBD1 for D (5 bases). Trimming cost V 1 base and J 8 bases, with 9 bases left between them. CDR1 SGHDN and CDR2 FVKESK come from the germline V gene. CDR3 length: 13 amino acids. DNA for the CDR3: TGTGCCAGCAGCCAAGTGTTCAGGGATGAGCAGTTCTTC. Translated, it gives CASSQVFRDEQFF.

This chain uses TRBV7-9 with TRBJ1-2; 7 bases map to TRBD1. The germline V gene has CDR1 SEHNR and CDR2 FQNEAQ (reference sequence). The trim removed 5 bases at V and 7 bases at J, leaving 7 bases unmatched. There are 13 residues in the CDR3. CDR3 sequence reads: CASSPTGLVGYTF. In DNA, the CDR3 is TGTGCCAGCAGCCCGACAGGGCTCGTTGGCTACACCTTC.

The chain links TRBV2 to TRBJ1-6; D call uncertain. Deletions cut 10 bases from V and 0 bases from J, with 10 bases between. This CDR3 contains 14 residues. Germline CDR1 reads SNHLY; CDR2 reads FYNNEI. The CDR3 DNA follows: TGTGCCACCGGAGAGAGCTCCTATAATTCACCCCTCCACTTT. It encodes CATGESSYNSPLHF.

This clone was seen a handful of times. The chain employs TRBV6-2 or TRBV6-3 and TRBJ2-2; the match to TRBD2 covers 8 bases. The CDR3 totals 15 residues. Germline V lookup: CDR1 MNHEY, CDR2 SVGEGT. Trimming cost V 1 base and J 5 bases; bases outside gene matches: 3. This chain's CDR3 is CASSYYSGSTGELFF. As DNA, the CDR3 is TGTGCCAGCAGTTACTACAGCGGGAGTACCGGGGAGCTGTTTTTT.

In this sample, this clone turned up a few times. The chain joins TRBV6-5 to TRBJ2-2; D possibly corresponds to TRBD1 (6 bases). V dropped 5 bases and J dropped 4 bases, with 11 bases sitting between them. CDR3 length: 14 amino acids. Per the germline V gene, CDR1 is MNHEY and CDR2 is SVGAGI. The CDR3 region is CASSTQGGTGELFF. The DNA of the CDR3 is TGTGCCAGCAGTACACAGGGCGGCACCGGGGAGCTGTTTTTT.

The chain joins TRBV2 to TRBJ1-6, with D hard to call. Trimming removed 10 bases from V and 2 bases from J, with 18 bases in between. Germline CDR1 is SNHLY and CDR2 is FYNNEI. The CDR3 contains 16 residues. The DNA of the CDR3 is TGTGCCAACTATAACACCAGACCGACCTATAATTCACCCCTCCACTTT. As protein: CANYNTRPTYNSPLHF.

The rearrangement uses TRBV2 and TRBJ1-5; TRBD1 matches at 8 bases. In germline, CDR1 is SNHLY, CDR2 FYNNEI. Trimming took 6 bases from V and 2 from J; bases not matched to a gene: 9. The CDR3 covers 16 residues. The CDR3 region is CASRDRVASGNQPQHF. DNA for the CDR3: TGTGCCAGCAGGGACAGGGTAGCCTCCGGCAATCAGCCCCAGCATTTT.

The chain joins TRBV10-2 to TRBJ2-2; the match to TRBD1 covers 10 bases. Looked up from germline, CDR1 is WSHSY and CDR2 is SAAADI. The CDR3 is made up of 15 amino acids. The junction had 2 bases not matched to a gene; V was cut back by 6 bases and J by 1 base. Here the CDR3 DNA reads TGCGCCAGCAGACGGGACAGGGGGAACACCGGGGAGCTGTTTTTT. This codes for CASRRDRGNTGELFF.

The chain links TRBV20-1 to TRBJ2-1, with D tentatively TRBD2 (6 bases). The germline gives CDR1 DFQATT, CDR2 SNEGSKA (reference sequence). The CDR3 is 14 residues long. Deletions cut 3 bases from V and 0 bases from J, with 9 bases between. As DNA, the CDR3 is TGCAGTGCTAGTAGCGGACCCTCCTACAATGAGCAGTTCTTC. This gives the protein CSASSGPSYNEQFF.

Details on this clone: Compared with germline, one end of the junction differs, possibly owing to a read error. The V gene is TRBV5-1, the J gene TRBJ2-1; TRBD2 matches at 13 bases. The CDR3 is 16 residues long. Germline V CDR1 and CDR2: SGHRS, YFSETQ. For the CDR3, the DNA is TGTGCCAGCAGCCCAACTAGCGGGAGGGGGGTCAATGAGCAGTTCTTC. This translates into CASSPTSGRGVNEQFF.

On this clone itself: This specimen includes other DNA sequences encoding the same CDR3. This chain links TRBV12-3 or TRBV12-4 with TRBJ1-3; no reliable D call. The germline V and J ends were trimmed by 5 bases and 4 bases, with 9 bases remaining between them. The CDR3 consists of 13 residues. The CDR3 loop is CASSRGIGNTIYF. As DNA, the CDR3 is TGTGCCAGCAGTCGGGGTATCGGAAACACCATATATTTT.

This chain links TRBV29-1 with TRBJ1-1, with D hard to call. The CDR3 runs 14 residues. CDR1 and CDR2 from the germline V gene are SQVTM and ANQGSEA. The ends were cut back, 3 bases at V and 0 bases at J, with 11 bases in the middle. The CDR3 reads CSVEFSGMNTEAFF. The CDR3 DNA sequence: TGCAGCGTTGAGTTTTCAGGCATGAACACTGAAGCTTTCTTT.

Of note for this clone: A read error may account for a junction end that differs from germline. The rearrangement links TRBV29-1 to TRBJ1-1, with TRBD1 identical over 7 bases. CDR3 size: 13 residues. Germline assignment: CDR1 SQVTM and CDR2 ANQGSEA. The CDR3 sequence: CSVEGQDRTLPFF. CDR3 bases: TGCAGCGTCGAAGGACAGGATCGAACCCTTCCTTTCTTT.

The V and J genes are TRBV15 and TRBJ1-2, with D perhaps TRBD1 (5 bases). Germline lookup yields CDR1 LNHNV and CDR2 YYDKDF (reference sequence). V lost 1 base, J lost 3 bases, and 15 bases lay in between. The CDR3 extends over 16 amino acids. CDR3 sequence: CATSRGVGQGDYGYTF. The CDR3 coding sequence is TGTGCCACCAGCAGAGGGGTCGGGCAGGGCGACTATGGCTACACCTTC.

The J gene is TRBJ2-7, the V gene TRBV7-3; TRBD1 matches at 8 bases. In germline, CDR1 is SGHTA, CDR2 FQGTGA. Trimming took 2 bases from V and 1 from J; bases not matched to a gene: 7. The CDR3 extends over 16 amino acids. The CDR3 sequence is CASSLLFTGGSYEQYV. CDR3 bases: TGTGCCAGCAGCTTACTCTTTACAGGGGGGTCCTACGAGCAGTACGTC.

This clone occurred once. The gene calls are TRBV4-2 and TRBJ1-2; 8 nucleotides align to TRBD1. The CDR3 loop spans 14 amino acids. After removal of 6 bases from V and 6 bases from J, the junction contained 9 bases not matched to a gene. The germline V gene encodes CDR1 LGHNA and CDR2 YNFKEQ. Here the CDR3 reads CASRLSDRGDGYTF. The DNA of the CDR3 is TGTGCCAGCAGACTCTCCGACAGGGGAGATGGCTACACCTTC.

The chain joins TRBV10-3 to TRBJ2-5, with 11 bases that match TRBD2. The V segment lost 0 bases and the J segment 5 bases; nucleotides outside the gene matches: 5. The CDR3 has 16 amino acids. Germline CDR1 reads ENHRY; CDR2 reads SYGVKD. The CDR3, as DNA: TGTGCCATCAGTGAGTCCCTTATAGCGGGAGGGGAGACCCAGTACTTC. It is translated as CAISESLIAGGETQYF.

The chain recombines TRBV3-1 (or the pseudogene TRBV3-2) with TRBJ2-3; 7 nucleotides match TRBD2. Germline V gene sequence: CDR1 LGHDT, CDR2 YNNKEL (reference sequence). There are 15 residues in the CDR3. The J segment lost 8 bases and the V segment lost 2 bases, leaving 10 bases of the junction unmatched. CDR3 amino acids: CASSQRDLGEGTQYF. The DNA for the CDR3 is TGTGCCAGCAGCCAACGGGACCTCGGGGAGGGTACGCAGTATTTT.

This chain uses TRBV14 with TRBJ1-5, with no clear D. Trimming took 1 base from V and 6 from J, leaving 10 bases between them. The CDR3 covers 14 residues. CDR1 and CDR2 (germline): SGHDN, FVKESK. CDR3 DNA: TGTGCCAGCAGCCAAGGGACTAGCGGTCAGCCCCAGCATTTT. Encoded protein: CASSQGTSGQPQHF. The variable domain in full, completed from reference TRBV14 and TRBJ1-5, reads EAGVTQFPSHSVIEKGQTVTLRCDPISGHDNLYWYRRVMGKEIKFLLHFVKESKQDESGMPNNRFLAERTGGTYSTLKVQPAELEDSGVYFCASSQGTSGQPQHFGDGTRLSIL.

The chain combines TRBV4-3 with TRBJ2-7; the D is unclear. Germline V CDR1 and CDR2: LGHNA, YSLEER. V was clipped by 0 bases and J by 3 bases, with 15 bases between them. This CDR3 contains 16 residues. CDR3 region: CASSQDRNSFYYEQYF. CDR3 coding DNA: TGCGCCAGCAGCCAAGATCGGAACAGCTTTTACTACGAGCAGTACTTC.

The DNA of the CDR3 is TGTGCCAGCAGTTACCTAAGTTCAGGGGAAGGGGTAGTAACTGAAGCTTTCTTT. Protein: CASSYLSSGEGVVTEAFF. J is TRBJ1-1 and V is TRBV27; possibly TRBD1 for D (6 bases). The V gene lost 4 bases and the J gene lost 5 bases, with 26 bases spanning the gap. The CDR3 covers 18 residues. Germline loops: CDR1 MNHEY, CDR2 SMNVEV (reference sequence).

The chain couples TRBV9 to TRBJ1-2; 9 bases are a match to TRBD1. The CDR3 runs to 15 residues. The V gene's germline CDR1 is SGDLS and CDR2 YYNGEE. V lost 2 bases to trimming and J lost 7 bases; unmatched junction nucleotides: 9. The CDR3 sequence is CASSVDGQGWAGYTF. The CDR3 DNA is TGTGCCAGCAGCGTCGACGGACAGGGGTGGGCTGGCTACACCTTC.

The chain carries TRBV6-5 and TRBJ1-5, with 7 bases matching TRBD1. CDR1 is MNHEY and CDR2 is SVGAGI in the germline V gene. CDR3 length equals 14 residues. V lost 6 bases and J lost 6; bases outside the gene matches: 8. CDR3 sequence: CASRTTGASQPQHF. CDR3 nucleotide sequence: TGTGCCAGCAGGACCACAGGGGCTTCTCAGCCCCAGCATTTT.

V and J are TRBV19 and TRBJ1-5; D is ambiguous. The CDR3 covers 13 residues. Deletions cut 4 bases from V and 5 bases from J, with 9 bases between. CDR1 and CDR2 (germline): LNHDA, SQIVND (reference sequence). DNA for the CDR3: TGTGCCAGTAGTACTGGGAGTTATCAGCCCCAGCATTTT. As protein: CASSTGSYQPQHF. The full variable domain, completed using reference TRBV19 and TRBJ1-5, is DGGITQSPKYLFRKEGQNVTLSCEQNLNHDAMYWYRQDPGQGLRLIYYSQIVNDFQKGDIAEGYSVSREKKESFPLTVTSAQKNPTAFYLCASSTGSYQPQHFGDGTRLSIL.

The chain is built from TRBV20-1 and TRBJ1-2; D not certain. The CDR3 contains 15 residues. CDR1 and CDR2 (germline): DFQATT, SNEGSKA (reference sequence). V was cut by 3 bases and J by 6 bases, with 20 bases left in between. The CDR3 reads CSASESLSGFNGYTF. The CDR3 coding sequence is TGCAGTGCTAGTGAGTCCCTCTCCGGGTTCAATGGCTACACCTTC.

The V and J genes are TRBV3-1 (or the pseudogene TRBV3-2) and TRBJ2-2; 7 bases line up with TRBD1. CDR1 is LGHDT, CDR2 YNNKEL, per germline (reference sequence). The CDR3 runs 16 residues. V shed 4 bases, J shed 0 bases, and the junction held 5 bases outside the gene matches. CDR3 coding DNA: TGTGCCAGCAGCCGCAGGCAGGGGGCGAACACCGGGGAGCTGTTTTTT. Protein: CASSRRQGANTGELFF.